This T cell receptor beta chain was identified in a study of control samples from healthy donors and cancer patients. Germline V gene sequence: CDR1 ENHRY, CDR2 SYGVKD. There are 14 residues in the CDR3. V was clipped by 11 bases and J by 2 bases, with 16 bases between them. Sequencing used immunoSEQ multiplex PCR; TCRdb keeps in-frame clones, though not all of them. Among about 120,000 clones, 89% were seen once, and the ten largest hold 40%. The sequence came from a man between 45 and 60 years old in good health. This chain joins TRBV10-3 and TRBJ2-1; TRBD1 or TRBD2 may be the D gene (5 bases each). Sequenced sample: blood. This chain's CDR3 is CASKMPGPYNEQFF. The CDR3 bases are TGTGCCTCGAAGATGCCGGGGCCCTACAATGAGCAGTTCTTC.